This record looks at one T cell receptor beta chain sequence and its context. This CDR3 region has 17 residues. V lost 1 base and J 7 bases, leaving 17 bases between the germline ends. Germline values: CDR1 MNHNS, CDR2 SASEGT. Clones were read by immunoSEQ multiplex PCR, and TCRdb kept only the in-frame ones, dropping some. This table has roughly 120,000 clones, roughly 90% appearing once. This sample is drawn from a study of T cell responses to AZD1222 COVID-19 vaccine. The chain couples TRBV6-1 to TRBJ1-6; D is ambiguous. The TCR was taken from an adult who received the AZD1222 COVID-19 vaccine. The sample in question was peripheral blood, obtained 28 days after the second AZD1222 dose. The CDR3 is CASSEGASPAVNSPLHF. The CDR3 coding sequence is TGTGCCAGCAGTGAAGGGGCCAGCCCGGCGGTGAATTCACCCCTCCACTTT.